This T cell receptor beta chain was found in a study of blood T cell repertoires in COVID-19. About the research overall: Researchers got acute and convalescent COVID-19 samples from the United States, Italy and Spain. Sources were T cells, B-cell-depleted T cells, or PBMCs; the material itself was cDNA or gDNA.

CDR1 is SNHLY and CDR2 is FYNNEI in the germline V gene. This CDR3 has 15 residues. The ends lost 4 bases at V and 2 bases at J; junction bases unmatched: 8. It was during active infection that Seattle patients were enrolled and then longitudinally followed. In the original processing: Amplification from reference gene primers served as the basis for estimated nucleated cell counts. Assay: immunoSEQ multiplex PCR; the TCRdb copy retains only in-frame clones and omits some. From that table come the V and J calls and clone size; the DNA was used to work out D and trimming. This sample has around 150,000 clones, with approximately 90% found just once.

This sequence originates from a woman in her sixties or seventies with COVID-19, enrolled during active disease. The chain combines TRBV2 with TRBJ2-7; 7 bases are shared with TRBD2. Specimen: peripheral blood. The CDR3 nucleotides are TGTGCCAGCAGTGTCACTAGCGCGAATACCTACGAGCAGTACTTC. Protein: CASSVTSANTYEQYF.